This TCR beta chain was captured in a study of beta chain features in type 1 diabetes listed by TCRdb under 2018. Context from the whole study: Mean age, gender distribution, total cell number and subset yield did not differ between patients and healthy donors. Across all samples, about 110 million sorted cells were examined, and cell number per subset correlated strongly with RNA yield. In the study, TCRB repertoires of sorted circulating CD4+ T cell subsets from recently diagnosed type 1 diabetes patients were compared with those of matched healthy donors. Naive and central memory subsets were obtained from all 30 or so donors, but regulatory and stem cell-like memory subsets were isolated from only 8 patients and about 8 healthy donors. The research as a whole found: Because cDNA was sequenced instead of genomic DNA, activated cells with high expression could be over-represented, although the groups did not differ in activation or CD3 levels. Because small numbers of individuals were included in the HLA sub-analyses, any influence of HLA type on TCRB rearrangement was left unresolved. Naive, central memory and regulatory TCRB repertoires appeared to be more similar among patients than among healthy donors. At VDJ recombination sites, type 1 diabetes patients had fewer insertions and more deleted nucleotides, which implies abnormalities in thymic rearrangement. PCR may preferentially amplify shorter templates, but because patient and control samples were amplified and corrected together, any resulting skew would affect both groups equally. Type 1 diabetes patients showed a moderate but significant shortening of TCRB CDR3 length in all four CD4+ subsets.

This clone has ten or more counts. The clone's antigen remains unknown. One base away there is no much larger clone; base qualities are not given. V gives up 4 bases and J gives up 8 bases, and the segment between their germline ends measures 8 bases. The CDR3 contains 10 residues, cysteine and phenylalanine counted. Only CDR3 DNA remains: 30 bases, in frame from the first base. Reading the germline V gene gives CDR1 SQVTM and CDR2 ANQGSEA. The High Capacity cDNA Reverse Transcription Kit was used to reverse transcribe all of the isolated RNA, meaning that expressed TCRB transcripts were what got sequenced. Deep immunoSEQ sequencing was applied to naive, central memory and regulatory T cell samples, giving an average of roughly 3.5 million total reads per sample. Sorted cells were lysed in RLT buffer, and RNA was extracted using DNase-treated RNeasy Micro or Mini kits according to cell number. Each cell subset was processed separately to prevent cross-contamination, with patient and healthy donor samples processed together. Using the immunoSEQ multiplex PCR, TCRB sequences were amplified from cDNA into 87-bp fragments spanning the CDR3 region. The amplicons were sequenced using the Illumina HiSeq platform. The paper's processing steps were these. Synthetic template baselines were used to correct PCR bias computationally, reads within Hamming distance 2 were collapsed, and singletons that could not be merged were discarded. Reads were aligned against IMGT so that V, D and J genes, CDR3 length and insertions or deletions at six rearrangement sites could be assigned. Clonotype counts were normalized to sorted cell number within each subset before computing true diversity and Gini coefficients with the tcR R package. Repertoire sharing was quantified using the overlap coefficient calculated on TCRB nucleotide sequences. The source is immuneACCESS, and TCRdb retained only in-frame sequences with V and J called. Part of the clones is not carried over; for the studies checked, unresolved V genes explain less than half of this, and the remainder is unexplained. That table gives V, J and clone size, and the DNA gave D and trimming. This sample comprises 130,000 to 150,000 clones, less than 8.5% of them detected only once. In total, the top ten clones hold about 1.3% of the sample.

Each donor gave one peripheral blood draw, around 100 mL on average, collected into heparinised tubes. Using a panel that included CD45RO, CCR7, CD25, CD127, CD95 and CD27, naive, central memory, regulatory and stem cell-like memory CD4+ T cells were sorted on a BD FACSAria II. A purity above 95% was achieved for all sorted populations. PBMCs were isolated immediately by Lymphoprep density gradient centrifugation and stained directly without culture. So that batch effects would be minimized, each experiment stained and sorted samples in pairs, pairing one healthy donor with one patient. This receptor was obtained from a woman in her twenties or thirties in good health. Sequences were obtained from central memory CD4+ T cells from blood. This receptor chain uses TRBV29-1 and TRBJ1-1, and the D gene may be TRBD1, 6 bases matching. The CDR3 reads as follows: CSVGDKEAFF. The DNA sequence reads TGCAGCGTTGGGGACAAAGAAGCTTTCTTT.